Listed below are T cell receptor beta chains from one sample, sequenced in a study of blood T cell repertoires in COVID-19. Sequenced by immunoSEQ multiplex PCR; TCRdb stores in-frame clones only, minus some. Seen here are 200,000 or so clones, 79% observed once, and the top ten hold roughly a sixth. The sample was peripheral blood. Receptor source: a man aged 55-75 years with active or convalescent COVID-19. CDR3s include the opening cysteine and the closing phenylalanine or tryptophan. D genes are given only for firm matches. The size of a clone is reported for some rows only, either as once, few or many, or as a class for expanded clones.

abundance	v_gene	d_gene	j_gene	CDR3nt	CDR3aa
-	TRBV7-3	-	TRBJ2-1	TGTGCCAGCAGCTTAACAAGGGGGAGTTATGAGCAGTTCTTC	CASSLTRGSYEQFF
-	TRBV28	TRBD1	TRBJ1-2	TGTGCCAGCAGTTTATCGTTCGACAGGGGGCGGGATGGCTACACCTTC	CASSLSFDRGRDGYTF
-	TRBV4-2	-	TRBJ1-1	TGTGCCAGCAGCCGGAAGACAGGGAACACTGAAGCTTTCTTT	CASSRKTGNTEAFF
-	TRBV27	-	TRBJ2-1	TGTGCCAGCAGTATACTAGGAGGCAATGAGCAGTTCTTC	CASSILGGNEQFF
few	TRBV6-5	TRBD1	TRBJ2-3	TGTGCCAGCAGGATTCCGGGACAGGGCACAGATACGCAGTATTTT	CASRIPGQGTDTQYF
-	TRBV19	-	TRBJ1-5	TGTGCCAGTAGTATTACAGGGCCAGGGTCGCCCCAGCATTTT	CASSITGPGSPQHF
many	TRBV5-4	-	TRBJ1-3	TGTGCCAGCAGCTTCGGGGATGGAAACACCATATATTTT	CASSFGDGNTIYF
-	TRBV30	-	TRBJ2-7	TGTGCCTGGAGTGTAATTTCGAGGGATACGGCCTCCTACGAGCAGTACTTC	CAWSVISRDTASYEQYF
once	TRBV27	TRBD2	TRBJ2-7	TGTGCCAGCCCTCCCGGGACTAGAGGCGGGTACGGGCAGTACTTC	CASPPGTRGGYGQYF
-	TRBV11-2	-	TRBJ2-7	TGTGCCAGCAGCTTAGGCAGGGGAATGGGGGAGCAGTACTTC	CASSLGRGMGEQYF
-	TRBV20-1	TRBD2	TRBJ2-7	TGCAGTGCTAGTCGACTAGCGGGAGGGTCTATAAGTAGGCAGTACTTC	CSASRLAGGSISRQYF
-	TRBV9	-	TRBJ2-6	TGTGCCAGCAGCGCCTCTCGGGGGTGGGAGTCTGGGGCCAACGTCCTGACTTTC	CASSASRGWESGANVLTF
many	TRBV19	-	TRBJ2-1	TGTGCCAGTAGTACAGGGGCATGGGCAAATGAGCAGTTCTTC	CASSTGAWANEQFF
few	TRBV6-1	TRBD1	TRBJ1-2	TGTGCCAGCAGTGAGGGACAGGGGGCCTATGGCTACACCTTC	CASSEGQGAYGYTF
-	TRBV7-3	TRBD1	TRBJ2-5	TGTGCCAGCAGCCACAGGGACAGGGGGCAAGAGACCCAGTACTTC	CASSHRDRGQETQYF
-	TRBV4-2	-	TRBJ1-5	TGTGCCAGCAGCCAAGATGGGGGGGGGTGGCCCCAGCATTTT	CASSQDGGGWPQHF
-	TRBV2	-	TRBJ1-3	TGTGCCAGCAGCAAACGAGGGTCTGGAAACACCATATATTTT	CASSKRGSGNTIYF
-	TRBV18	TRBD1	TRBJ1-6	TGTGCCAGCTCACCCGTCGGACAGGGCTTATCACCCCTCCACTTT	CASSPVGQGLSPLHF
-	TRBV4-3	-	TRBJ1-6	TGCGCCAGCAGCCAAGATTTCAGCGATAATTCACCCCTCCACTTT	CASSQDFSDNSPLHF
-	TRBV20-1	-	TRBJ2-5	TGCAGTGCTAGTACGTGGGCCCGGCAAGGGACCCAGTACTTC	CSASTWARQGTQYF
few	TRBV4-1	TRBD1	TRBJ1-2	TGCGCCAGCAGCCAAGAGGGAGGGGACAGGACTGGCTACACCTTC	CASSQEGGDRTGYTF
-	TRBV27	TRBD2	TRBJ2-4	TGTGCCAGCAGTCACAAGCGGGGGGCAGGAAACATTCAGTACTTC	CASSHKRGAGNIQYF
-	TRBV5-4	TRBD1	TRBJ2-1	TGTGCCAGCAGCTTTCGGACAGGGGAGGGCAATGAGCAGTTCTTC	CASSFRTGEGNEQFF
-	TRBV7-2	TRBD1	TRBJ2-7	TGTGCCAGCAGTACTAACAGGGGATACGAGCAGTACTTC	CASSTNRGYEQYF
few	TRBV6-5	TRBD1	TRBJ2-7	TGTGCCAGCCGATCCCGGACAGGGAGTTACGAGCAGTACTTC	CASRSRTGSYEQYF
-	TRBV4-3	-	TRBJ2-5	TGCGCCAGCAGCCAAGTGTGGGCGGGATTTAGAGGACAAGAGACCCAGTACTTC	CASSQVWAGFRGQETQYF
-	TRBV5-1	TRBD1	TRBJ2-7	TGCGCCAGCGGCCGGGACAGGGGCCACGAGCAGTACTTC	CASGRDRGHEQYF
-	TRBV28	-	TRBJ2-2	TGTGCCAGCAGTTACAGGGTTACCGGGGAGCTGTTTTTT	CASSYRVTGELFF
-	TRBV7-2	-	TRBJ2-7	TGTGCCAGCAGCTTAGGGACAGCTGCCGACGAGCAGTACTTC	CASSLGTAADEQYF
-	TRBV6-5	-	TRBJ2-4	TGTGCCAGCACGGGATTAAACATTCAGTACTTC	CASTGLNIQYF
-	TRBV7-6	-	TRBJ2-7	TGTGCCAGCAGCTTATTTTCCAACTCCTACGAGCAGTACTTC	CASSLFSNSYEQYF
few	TRBV5-4	TRBD2	TRBJ2-7	TGTGCCAGCAGCTTGAGGCGGGAGGGCTCCGAGCAGTACTTC	CASSLRREGSEQYF
-	TRBV4-3	-	TRBJ2-5	TGCGCCAGCAGCCAAGATAGGCTAGCTGCCCTTGAGACCCAGTACTTC	CASSQDRLAALETQYF
-	TRBV27	TRBD2	TRBJ2-7	TGTGCCAGCAGTACCAGCGGGAGGGCCGACGAGCAGTACTTC	CASSTSGRADEQYF
few	TRBV7-8	-	TRBJ2-7	TGTGCCAGCAGCTTCAGTCCCTACGAGCAGTACTTC	CASSFSPYEQYF
-	TRBV7-2	-	TRBJ1-1	TGTGCCAGCAGCTTAGGGGCTACAGGGCTGGGCACTGAAGCTTTCTTT	CASSLGATGLGTEAFF
-	TRBV7-9	-	TRBJ1-5	TGTGCCAGCAGCTTATCCTCCGGGAGCAATCAGCCCCAGCATTTT	CASSLSSGSNQPQHF
-	TRBV27	-	TRBJ2-3	TGTGCCAGCAGGTTAGAGGGCGGCTGGGGCACAGATACGCAGTATTTT	CASRLEGGWGTDTQYF
-	TRBV7-2	TRBD1	TRBJ2-1	TGTGCCAGCAGCTCTTTCGGGACAGGGGGCGATGAGCAGTTCTTC	CASSSFGTGGDEQFF
-	TRBV10-3	-	TRBJ1-5	TGTGCCATCAGTGAGGGGCAGGGTGGTAGCAATCAGCCCCAGCATTTT	CAISEGQGGSNQPQHF
once	TRBV5-4	TRBD1	TRBJ2-7	TGTGCCAGCAGCTACTACTCAGGGGGAGAGCAGTACTTC	CASSYYSGGEQYF
-	TRBV11-3	-	TRBJ2-2	TGTGCCAGCAGCCCAGACAGGACGAACACCGGGGAGCTGTTTTTT	CASSPDRTNTGELFF
-	TRBV5-6	-	TRBJ2-7	TGTGCCAGCAGCCTTTGGACAGCTGTTACGAGGCAGTACTTC	CASSLWTAVTRQYF
-	TRBV11-2	-	TRBJ1-5	TGTGCCAGCAGCTTAGGGGCAAGCAATCAGCCCCAGCATTTT	CASSLGASNQPQHF